This T cell receptor beta chain was sequenced for a study of blood T cell repertoires in COVID-19. The data were produced by immunoSEQ multiplex PCR, yet TCRdb's version contains in-frame clones alone and is incomplete. The table lists 100,000 to 150,000 clones, more than 85% of them singletons, with about 4.5% in the top ten. Germline CDR1 LNHDA, CDR2 SQIVND (reference sequence). This CDR3 spans 14 amino acids. V lost 2 bases, J lost 0 bases, and 7 bases lay in between. The sequence derives from a man in his 60s with COVID-19, enrolled during active disease. The sample taken for sequencing was peripheral blood. The rearrangement uses TRBV19 and TRBJ1-1; TRBD1 might be the D (5 bases). CDR3 sequence: CASSIRGVNTEAFF. The DNA for the CDR3 is TGTGCCAGTAGTATAAGGGGCGTGAACACTGAAGCTTTCTTT. Drawing the rest from reference TRBV19 and TRBJ1-1, the complete variable domain is DGGITQSPKYLFRKEGQNVTLSCEQNLNHDAMYWYRQDPGQGLRLIYYSQIVNDFQKGDIAEGYSVSREKKESFPLTVTSAQKNPTAFYLCASSIRGVNTEAFFGQGTRLTVV.